This entry lists 23 T cell receptor beta chains sequenced from one sample in a study of shared clonotypes between healthy human individuals. This table comes from immunoSEQ multiplex PCR, and its TCRdb copy is limited to in-frame clones, with some not included. This table has about 960,000 clones, roughly 72% appearing once. Specimen: memory CD4+ T cells sorted from blood. This sample's subset: CD45RA-negative fraction. Every receptor here comes from a man aged 18 to 29 in good health.

V usage is TRBV19 and J usage is TRBJ1-2, with no clear D. V was cut by 3 bases and J by 0 bases, with 8 bases left in between. Germline V gene data show CDR1 as LNHDA and CDR2 as SQIVND (reference sequence). CDR3 size: 14 residues. The CDR3 DNA is TGTGCCAGTAGTATTACTCTAGCTAACTATGGCTACACCTTC. Protein: CASSITLANYGYTF.

The chain couples TRBV6-1 to TRBJ2-3, with 10 bases lining up with TRBD1. The trim removed 8 bases at V and 4 bases at J, leaving 6 bases unmatched. The CDR3 is 14 residues long. CDR1 is MNHNS and CDR2 is SASEGT in the germline V gene. CDR3 protein: CASGDRGEPDTQYF. CDR3 coding DNA: TGTGCCAGCGGGGACAGGGGAGAGCCAGATACGCAGTATTTT.

On this clone itself: Within the sample, other DNA sequences also encode this same CDR3. The chain uses TRBV5-1 and TRBJ2-7; no clear D. Trimming stripped 0 bases from V and 1 base from J, with 5 bases between. CDR1 is SGHRS, CDR2 YFSETQ, per germline. The CDR3 is 13 residues long. The DNA for the CDR3 is TGCGCCAGCAGCTTGGAGGGTTCCTACGAGCAGTACTTC. Residues: CASSLEGSYEQYF.

As DNA, the CDR3 is TGTGCCAGTAGTCAGGGGGGACACTACGAGCAGTACTTC. This codes for CASSQGGHYEQYF. The gene calls are TRBV19 and TRBJ2-7, with D possibly being TRBD1 (7 bases). The CDR3 runs 13 residues. From germline, CDR1 is LNHDA and CDR2 SQIVND (reference sequence). Trimming removed 5 bases at V and 3 bases at J, with 11 bases between.

This clone was counted at least ten times. This chain joins TRBV19 and TRBJ1-1, with 8 bases identical to TRBD1. The CDR3 has 17 amino acids. Germline loops: CDR1 LNHDA, CDR2 SQIVND (reference sequence). The ends lost 3 bases at V and 0 bases at J; junction bases unmatched: 9. The CDR3 bases are TGTGCCAGTAGTATGGGGACAGGTCGGGTATTGAACACTGAAGCTTTCTTT. Translating gives CASSMGTGRVLNTEAFF.

The sample holds one count of this clone. Here the CDR3 reads CASSRLTGELFF. CDR3 DNA: TGTGCCAGTAGTCGACTGACCGGGGAGCTGTTTTTT. This sequence joins TRBV19 and TRBJ2-2; D gene ambiguous. This CDR3 has 12 residues. The germline V gene encodes CDR1 LNHDA and CDR2 SQIVND (reference sequence). V lost 5 bases, J lost 5 bases, and 6 bases lay in between.

V gene TRBV5-4 combines with J gene TRBJ2-3; 9 bases match TRBD2. This CDR3 comprises 17 residues. V was clipped by 2 bases and J by 0 bases; unmatched bases: 7. CDR1 and CDR2 from the germline V gene are SGHNT and YYREEE (reference sequence). As DNA, the CDR3 is TGTGCCAGCAGCTTACGGCGGGGGGGGACCAGCACAGATACGCAGTATTTT. Translated: CASSLRRGGTSTDTQYF.

This clone was detected ten times or more. The V gene is TRBV15, the J gene TRBJ2-7; D ambiguous. The germline V gene has CDR1 LNHNV and CDR2 YYDKDF (reference sequence). There are 17 residues in the CDR3. V was pared by 0 bases and J by 0 bases, with 15 bases between. DNA for the CDR3: TGTGCCACCAGCAGAGACCTTGATCCCAGGAGCTCCTACGAGCAGTACTTC. This sequence encodes CATSRDLDPRSSYEQYF. The full variable domain, its missing parts supplied by reference TRBV15 and TRBJ2-7, is DAMVIQNPRYQVTQFGKPVTLSCSQTLNHNVMYWYQQKSSQAPKLLFHYYDKDFNNEADTPDNFQSRRPNTSFCFLDIRSPGLGDTAMYLCATSRDLDPRSSYEQYFGPGTRLTVT.

V gene TRBV5-1 combines with J gene TRBJ2-4; TRBD1 matches at 10 bases. CDR1 and CDR2 from the germline V gene are SGHRS and YFSETQ. The CDR3 sequence is 16 residues long. Unmatched junction bases numbered 11, after V lost 4 bases and J lost 7 bases. CDR3 coding DNA: TGCGCCAGCAGCGCCGGGACAGGGGCGCCTGCGAACATTCAGTACTTC. Translated, it gives CASSAGTGAPANIQYF.

This chain links TRBV5-8 with TRBJ2-7; 11 positions match TRBD2. Germline values: CDR1 SGHTS, CDR2 YDEGEE. Trimming at V came to 4 bases and at J to 1 base, leaving 7 bases not matched to a gene. The CDR3 spans 16 residues. This chain's CDR3 is CASSRVLAGGSYEQYF. In DNA form, the CDR3 reads TGTGCCAGCAGCAGGGTTCTAGCGGGAGGTTCCTACGAGCAGTACTTC.

The genes are TRBV18 and TRBJ1-6, with unresolved D. Deletions cut 0 bases from V and 7 bases from J, with 13 bases between. CDR1 and CDR2 from the germline V gene are KGHSH and LQKENI. This CDR3 is built from 16 residues. This CDR3 is CASSPPSTLGNSPLHF. The DNA of the CDR3 is TGTGCCAGCTCACCACCGTCCACTCTTGGGAATTCACCCCTCCACTTT.

This rearrangement joins TRBV5-1 to TRBJ2-7; 7 bases line up with TRBD1. Germline lookup yields CDR1 SGHRS and CDR2 YFSETQ. The J segment lost 0 bases and the V segment lost 1 base, leaving 13 bases of the junction unmatched. This CDR3 has 18 residues. The CDR3 loop reads CASSLSVIGTEASYEQYF. Here the CDR3 DNA reads TGCGCCAGCAGCTTGAGTGTCATTGGGACAGAGGCCTCCTACGAGCAGTACTTC.

The chain links TRBV2 to TRBJ2-1; 8 bases are shared with TRBD2. V lost 3 bases to trimming and J lost 9 bases; unmatched junction nucleotides: 10. CDR3 length: 15 amino acids. Per the germline V gene, CDR1 is SNHLY and CDR2 is FYNNEI. In nucleotides, the CDR3 is TGTGCCAGCAGTGAGACTAGCGCCTCAATTGGTGAGCAGTTCTTC. Translating it yields CASSETSASIGEQFF.

The rearrangement uses TRBV7-2 and TRBJ1-3; D remains ambiguous. The germline V gene has CDR1 SGHTA and CDR2 FQGNSA. The CDR3 covers 16 residues. The germline V and J ends were trimmed by 1 base and 11 bases, with 21 bases remaining between them. In nucleotides, the CDR3 is TGTGCCAGCAGCTTAGATCGAAGTTCTGTGAAAACCGCCATATATTTT. Its translation is CASSLDRSSVKTAIYF.

The chain employs TRBV7-9 and TRBJ1-2; D not certain. Per the germline V gene, CDR1 is SEHNR and CDR2 is FQNEAQ (reference sequence). This CDR3 has 12 residues. The V gene lost 3 bases and the J gene lost 0 bases, with 2 bases spanning the gap. Here the CDR3 DNA reads TGTGCCAGCAGCTTTACTAACTATGGCTACACCTTC. This sequence encodes CASSFTNYGYTF. Based on the CDR3 plus reference TRBV7-9 and TRBJ1-2, the full variable domain is DTGVSQNPRHKITKRGQNVTFRCDPISEHNRLYWYRQTLGQGPEFLTYFQNEAQLEKSRLLSDRFSAERPKGSFSTLEIQRTEQGDSAMYLCASSFTNYGYTFGSGTRLTVV.

The rearrangement joins TRBV7-2 to TRBJ2-1, with TRBD2 identical over 7 bases. CDR3 length: 15 amino acids. J lost 5 bases, V lost 5 bases, and 9 bases had no gene match. CDR1 is SGHTA, CDR2 FQGNSA, per germline. The CDR3 bases are TGTGCCAGCAGCCGCCCGGCGGGAGCCCACAATGAGCAGTTCTTC. It encodes CASSRPAGAHNEQFF.

V gene TRBV5-1 combines with J gene TRBJ2-3; TRBD2 aligns across 10 bases. This CDR3 contains 16 residues. The V and J ends lost 0 bases and 4 bases, in that order; junction bases with no gene match: 5. CDR1 and CDR2 from the germline V gene are SGHRS and YFSETQ. CDR3 in amino acids: CASSLESSGGADTQYF. CDR3 DNA sequence: TGCGCCAGCAGCTTGGAGTCTAGCGGGGGTGCAGATACGCAGTATTTT.

The chain carries TRBV7-2 and TRBJ2-6; tentatively, D is TRBD1 (7 bases). This CDR3 comprises 18 residues. V was cut by 2 bases and J by 0 bases, with 14 bases left in between. CDR1 and CDR2 from the germline V gene are SGHTA and FQGNSA. In nucleotides, the CDR3 is TGTGCCAGCAGCTTACAGGGGGGCAAGAGCTCTGGGGCCAACGTCCTGACTTTC. Translated: CASSLQGGKSSGANVLTF.

As to this clone: One junction end disagrees with the germline gene, perhaps due to a read error. V is TRBV29-1 and J is TRBJ2-5; D tentatively reads TRBD1 or TRBD2 (5 bases each). Germline V lookup: CDR1 SQVTM, CDR2 ANQGSEA. This CDR3 spans 13 amino acids. The CDR3 DNA reads TGCAGCGTTGACCGACAGCCCTCGGGGAGAAGGGACTTC. Protein product: CSVDRQPSGRRDF.

The rearrangement links TRBV7-2 to TRBJ2-1, with no clear D. This CDR3 is built from 17 residues. Trimming took off 3 bases at V and 8 bases at J, with 23 bases between the two ends. Germline CDR1 reads SGHTA; CDR2 reads FQGNSA. CDR3 in DNA: TGTGCCAGCAGCTTGTCCCTCAAATATAACCCTGGGGATGAGCAGTTCTTC. It specifies CASSLSLKYNPGDEQFF.

This clone showed up just a few times. The rearrangement links TRBV7-3 to TRBJ2-7; D perhaps matches TRBD2 (6 bases). The germline V gene has CDR1 SGHTA and CDR2 FQGTGA. CDR3 length equals 15 residues. Between the trimmed V and J ends, which lost 1 base and 0 bases, there was a span of 10 bases. CDR3 coding DNA: TGTGCCAGCAGCTTAATTGGGGGGAACTCCTACGAGCAGTACTTC. This translates into CASSLIGGNSYEQYF.

The V call is TRBV18, the J call TRBJ1-3, with D unclear. Germline V gene sequence: CDR1 KGHSH, CDR2 LQKENI. The germline V and J ends were trimmed by 3 bases and 4 bases, with 16 bases remaining between them. The CDR3 is 16 residues long. CDR3 sequence reads: CASSPPDLYLGNTIYF. CDR3 DNA: TGTGCCAGCTCACCGCCGGACCTATACCTAGGAAACACCATATATTTT.

For the CDR3, the DNA is TGTGCCAGTAGTACGGGACAGGATTATAGCAATCAGCCCCAGCATTTT. Its protein product is CASSTGQDYSNQPQHF. V is TRBV19 and J is TRBJ1-5, with 8 nucleotides matching TRBD1. CDR1 and CDR2 from the germline V gene are LNHDA and SQIVND (reference sequence). Trimming took 4 bases from V and 0 from J; bases not matched to a gene: 5. The CDR3 runs to 16 residues.